One TCR beta chain is described in this entry. Its antigen is currently not known. Per-base qualities were not stored, and no clone one base away is much larger. The CDR3 runs 13 amino acids, cysteine and phenylalanine included. Solely the CDR3 DNA is kept, with 39 bases framed from the first base. V is cut by 11 bases and J by 1 base, and the space between the germline ends is 11 bases. Preparation of the library involved the immunoSEQ multiplex PCR assay. Held by TCRdb, this immuneACCESS table contains in-frame sequences only and omits some clones. Under half of the omission traces to an unresolved V gene where checked; the cause of the rest is unknown. The sample profile shows more than 100,000 clones; just under 90% of them were found once. The ten largest clones add up to more than 6.5% of the sample. The entry originates in a study of control samples from healthy donors and cancer patients (dated by TCRdb to the early 2020s).

Sequences were obtained from PBMCs. The source is a man aged 50-59 years with head and neck cancer. This chain is built from TRBV12-3 or TRBV12-4 and TRBJ2-2, with the D gene not confidently named. CDR3 protein: CAAGEGNTGELFF. The sequence in DNA is TGTGCCGCAGGAGAAGGGAACACCGGGGAGCTGTTTTTT.